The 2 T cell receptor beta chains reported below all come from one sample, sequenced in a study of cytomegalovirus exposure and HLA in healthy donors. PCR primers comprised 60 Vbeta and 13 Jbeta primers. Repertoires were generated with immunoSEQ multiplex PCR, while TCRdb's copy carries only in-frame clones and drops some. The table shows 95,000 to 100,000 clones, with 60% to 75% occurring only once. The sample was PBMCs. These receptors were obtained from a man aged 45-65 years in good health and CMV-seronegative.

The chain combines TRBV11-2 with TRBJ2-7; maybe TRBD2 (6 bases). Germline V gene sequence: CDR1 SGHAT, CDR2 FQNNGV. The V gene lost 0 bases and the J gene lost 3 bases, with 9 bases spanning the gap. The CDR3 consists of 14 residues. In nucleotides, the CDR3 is TGTGCCAGCAGCTTAGATCTGACTAGCTACGAGCAGTACTTC. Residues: CASSLDLTSYEQYF.

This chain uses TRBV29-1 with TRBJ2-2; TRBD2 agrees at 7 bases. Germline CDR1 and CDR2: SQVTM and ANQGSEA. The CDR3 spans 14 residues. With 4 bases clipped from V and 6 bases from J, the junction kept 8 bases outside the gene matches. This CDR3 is CSVGPAGRAGELFF. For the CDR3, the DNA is TGCAGCGTTGGACCGGCGGGGAGGGCCGGGGAGCTGTTTTTT.